This T cell receptor beta chain was sequenced in a study of blood T cell repertoires in COVID-19. About the research overall: Nucleic acid was either cDNA or gDNA, and it came from T cells, B-cell-depleted T cells, or PBMCs.

In its sample, this clone was seen once. CDR1 and CDR2 (germline): KGHDR, SFDVKD. With V trimmed by 1 base and J by 5 bases, 15 bases remained unmatched. The CDR3 length is 19 residues. As processed by the authors: Researchers report that nucleated cell counts were estimated from reference gene primer amplification. Method: immunoSEQ multiplex PCR; TCRdb's copy keeps in-frame clones and lacks some. For V, J and clone size, that table is used; D and trimming come from the DNA. This table has more than 120,000 clones, 85% appearing once. Sequenced: peripheral blood. The gene calls are TRBV24-1 and TRBJ2-2; 7 bases are shared with TRBD1. The source of this sequence is a human donor with acute or convalescent COVID-19. The donor label of this sample is uncertain. As DNA, the CDR3 is TGTGCCACCAGTGATTTCTTTCTACAGGGGAAGGTCTCAACCGGGGAGCTGTTTTTT. Protein: CATSDFFLQGKVSTGELFF.